Below, 32 T cell receptor beta chains from the same sample are listed, as sequenced in a study of CD8+ T cells in alopecia areata (dated 2018 in TCRdb). The sample's treatment or condition label, in plain terms: oral pan-JAK inhibitor, 5-10 mg twice daily. The library came from the immunoSEQ multiplex PCR assay. RNA was extracted from all samples and reverse transcribed into cDNA, which served as template for TCR sequencing. TCRdb took this table from immuneACCESS and kept in-frame rearrangements with V and J called. Such tables lack part of the clones; where checked against another copy, unresolved V genes explain under half of the gap, and the rest is unexplained. The sample has 210,000 or so clones on record, more than 55% of them singletons. The ten largest clones capture about 1.2% of the sample. This sample comprised CD4+ T cells sorted from blood, obtained around week 44, from a patient treated with tofacitinib. The receptors derive from a human donor with alopecia areata.

In its sample, this clone was seen once. The chain couples TRBV5-1 to TRBJ2-5; D unresolved. This CDR3 has 11 residues. V was pared by 5 bases and J by 5 bases, with 7 bases between. Germline assignment: CDR1 SGHRS and CDR2 YFSETQ. In DNA, the CDR3 is TGCGCCAGCAGTCTGGCCGAGACCCAGTACTTC. It codes for CASSLAETQYF.

This rearrangement joins TRBV2 to TRBJ1-1, with D tentatively TRBD1 (6 bases). Trimming removed 2 bases from V and 4 bases from J, with 14 bases in between. The CDR3 contains 15 residues. Per the germline V gene, CDR1 is SNHLY and CDR2 is FYNNEI. CDR3 nucleotides: TGTGCCAGCAGTGAATTCAGGGGCCGGAGCACTGAAGCTTTCTTT. This gives the protein CASSEFRGRSTEAFF.

The V and J genes are TRBV10-3 and TRBJ2-1; D gene unclear. Trimming removed 4 bases from V and 5 bases from J, with 9 bases in between. This CDR3 is built from 13 residues. CDR1 is ENHRY, CDR2 SYGVKD, per germline. In nucleotides, the CDR3 is TGTGCCATCAGTGTCGTCAGAGACAATGAGCAGTTCTTC. This gives the protein CAISVVRDNEQFF.

The chain links TRBV10-2 to TRBJ2-3; 8 bases map to TRBD1. CDR1 is WSHSY and CDR2 is SAAADI in the germline V gene. Unmatched junction bases numbered 7, after V lost 2 bases and J lost 6 bases. There are 15 residues in the CDR3. CDR3 bases: TGCGCCAGCAGTGAGGGACAGGGCTTTCTCGATACGCAGTATTTT. Protein: CASSEGQGFLDTQYF.

This sequence joins TRBV7-6 and TRBJ1-1; 7 bases map to TRBD1. Germline CDR1 is SGHVS and CDR2 is FNYEAQ. CDR3 size: 16 residues. J lost 0 bases, V lost 5 bases, and 9 bases had no gene match. The CDR3 loop reads CASSLQTGTVNTEAFF. The CDR3 nucleotides read TGTGCCAGCAGCCTCCAAACCGGGACAGTGAACACTGAAGCTTTCTTT.

This clone was picked up a small number of times. The CDR3 here is CASSLLDNQPQHF. CDR3 coding DNA: TGTGCCAGCAGCCTACTGGACAATCAGCCCCAGCATTTT. The J gene is TRBJ1-5, the V gene TRBV7-2; no definite D call. The CDR3 runs 13 residues. Germline V gives CDR1 SGHTA, CDR2 FQGNSA. With 5 bases removed from V and 3 bases from J, the gap between germline ends came to 8 bases.

The table lists this clone with a few counts. The chain links TRBV28 to TRBJ1-2, with 9 bases lining up with TRBD1. V dropped 7 bases and J dropped 5; count of bases not matched to a gene: 11. CDR3 size: 15 residues. From germline, CDR1 is MDHEN and CDR2 SYDVKM. The CDR3 spells CASTLPGQGSYGYTF. In DNA form, the CDR3 reads TGTGCCAGCACTCTCCCGGGACAGGGTTCGTATGGCTACACCTTC.

This sequence joins TRBV5-6 and TRBJ1-5; maybe TRBD1 (5 bases). The length of the CDR3 is 16 residues. Germline values: CDR1 SGHDT, CDR2 YYEEEE. Between the trimmed V and J ends, which lost 0 bases and 2 bases, there was a span of 12 bases. CDR3 DNA: TGTGCCAGCAGCTTGGTCGGTCAGGGCCGCAATCAGCCCCAGCATTTT. Its protein is CASSLVGQGRNQPQHF.

Here the CDR3 DNA reads TGCGCCAGCAGCCAAGACGGACTCCTAAGGGAGCAGTACTTC. Residues: CASSQDGLLREQYF. This chain links TRBV4-3 with TRBJ2-7, with D possibly being TRBD2 (5 bases). CDR3 length: 14 residues. V was cut by 0 bases and J by 7 bases, with 13 bases left in between. Germline assignment: CDR1 LGHNA and CDR2 YSLEER.

V usage is TRBV29-1 and J usage is TRBJ2-7; 9 positions match TRBD1. V was clipped by 6 bases and J by 4 bases; unmatched bases: 10. The germline gives CDR1 SQVTM, CDR2 ANQGSEA. The CDR3 contains 14 residues. The CDR3, as DNA: TGCAGCGTGTCCGGGACAGGGTCTACTTACGAGCAGTACTTC. Its translation: CSVSGTGSTYEQYF.

V is TRBV30 and J is TRBJ2-5, with TRBD2 identical over 7 bases. Germline V gene lookup returns CDR1 GTSNPN and CDR2 SVGIG (reference sequence). Trimming at V came to 1 base and at J to 5 bases, leaving 10 bases not matched to a gene. This CDR3 contains 15 residues. The CDR3 is CAWSDGAGYGETQYF. The CDR3 nucleotides read TGTGCCTGGAGTGACGGAGCGGGATACGGGGAGACCCAGTACTTC.

The rearrangement links TRBV7-2 to TRBJ2-3, with 8 bases that match TRBD2. The CDR3 is 16 amino acids. The V gene's germline CDR1 is SGHTA and CDR2 FQGNSA. The V segment lost 1 base and the J segment 4 bases; nucleotides outside the gene matches: 7. CDR3 in amino acids: CASSLVSGGAADTQYF. In nucleotides, the CDR3 is TGTGCCAGCAGCTTAGTTTCCGGGGGGGCAGCAGATACGCAGTATTTT.

This clone was counted once. The chain is built from TRBV30 and TRBJ1-1; tentative D call: TRBD1 (5 bases). Per the germline V gene, CDR1 is GTSNPN and CDR2 is SVGIG (reference sequence). CDR3 length: 14 amino acids. V was cut by 3 bases and J by 1 base, with 12 bases left in between. Here the CDR3 DNA reads TGTGCCTGGAGGGGGGGGACCACGAACACTGAAGCTTTCTTT. The encoded protein is CAWRGGTTNTEAFF.

The genes are TRBV27 and TRBJ2-6; possible D gene TRBD1, 5 bases. Trimming left V 0 bases short and J 0 bases short, with 12 bases between. CDR3 length: 18 amino acids. CDR1 MNHEY and CDR2 SMNVEV come from the germline V gene (reference sequence). The CDR3 loop is CASSLSGRALSGANVLTF. The CDR3 DNA reads as TGTGCCAGCAGTTTATCGGGCAGGGCCCTCTCTGGGGCCAACGTCCTGACTTTC.

The chain joins TRBV30 to TRBJ2-3, with a tentative D call TRBD2 (5 bases). The CDR3 is 15 residues long. From germline, CDR1 is GTSNPN and CDR2 SVGIG (reference sequence). The V end lost 3 bases, the J end lost 2 bases, and 15 bases lay between the germline ends. CDR3 sequence (DNA): TGTGCCTGGAGACTTAGCGACGGACCCACAGATACGCAGTATTTT. It encodes CAWRLSDGPTDTQYF.

The CDR3 loop reads CSVSNAGTVRVAFF. CDR3 coding DNA: TGCAGCGTTTCGAATGCCGGGACAGTGAGGGTTGCTTTCTTT. V usage is TRBV29-1 and J usage is TRBJ1-1; TRBD1 matches at 7 bases. The V segment lost 5 bases and the J segment 11 bases; nucleotides outside the gene matches: 17. The V gene's germline CDR1 is SQVTM and CDR2 ANQGSEA. The CDR3 is made up of 14 amino acids.

This clone has more than one count but fewer than ten. The J gene is TRBJ2-1, the V gene TRBV29-1; D remains unclear. The CDR3 contains 11 residues. Trimming pared 4 bases from V and 5 bases from J, leaving 6 bases between. CDR1 and CDR2 from the germline V gene are SQVTM and ANQGSEA. The CDR3 region is CSVGLNNEQFF. The CDR3 region has the DNA TGCAGCGTTGGCCTGAACAATGAGCAGTTCTTC.

The chain combines TRBV7-2 with TRBJ2-1, with a weak D call TRBD2 (5 bases). Germline CDR1 SGHTA, CDR2 FQGNSA. This CDR3 contains 13 residues. V was clipped by 1 base and J by 12 bases, with 13 bases between them. The CDR3 nucleotides are TGTGCCAGCAGCTTAGTACCGGGAACCCTGCAGTTCTTC. Translating it yields CASSLVPGTLQFF.

The rearrangement uses TRBV5-4 and TRBJ2-2; D is ambiguous. Trimming shortened V by 0 bases and J by 1 base, and 1 base separated the two germline ends. This CDR3 region has 13 residues. Germline CDR1 is SGHNT and CDR2 is YYREEE (reference sequence). For the CDR3, the DNA is TGTGCCAGCAGCTTGGGGAACACCGGGGAGCTGTTTTTT. This encodes CASSLGNTGELFF.

This sequence joins TRBV6-5 and TRBJ1-2; possible D gene TRBD1, 5 bases. In germline, CDR1 is MNHEY, CDR2 SVGAGI. This CDR3 has 15 amino acids. Trimming removed 5 bases from V and 8 bases from J, with 21 bases in between. The CDR3 sequence is CASSTGAIRGLGYTF. The CDR3 region has the DNA TGTGCCAGCAGTACCGGGGCGATTCGGGGCCTAGGCTACACCTTC.

This clone was seen once. The J gene is TRBJ1-1, the V gene TRBV5-1; D is possibly TRBD1 (6 bases). CDR3 length: 15 amino acids. V was trimmed by 0 bases and J by 4 bases, leaving 13 bases between them. From germline, CDR1 is SGHRS and CDR2 YFSETQ. The CDR3 loop is CASSLEGLRGTEAFF. In DNA, the CDR3 is TGCGCCAGCAGCTTGGAGGGCCTCAGGGGCACTGAAGCTTTCTTT. Looking up the rest from reference TRBV5-1 and TRBJ1-1 gives the full variable domain: KAGVTQTPRYLIKTRGQQVTLSCSPISGHRSVSWYQQTPGQGLQFLFEYFSETQRNKGNFPGRFSGRQFSNSRSEMNVSTLELGDSALYLCASSLEGLRGTEAFFGQGTRLTVV.

This clone was seen more than once but under ten times. V usage is TRBV10-3 and J usage is TRBJ1-1; TRBD1 might be the D (5 bases). The germline V and J ends were trimmed by 1 base and 5 bases, with 8 bases remaining between them. CDR1 is ENHRY and CDR2 is SYGVKD in the germline V gene. The CDR3 spans 13 residues. The CDR3 loop reads CAISELGGTEAFF. DNA for the CDR3: TGTGCCATCAGTGAGTTGGGGGGGACTGAAGCTTTCTTT.

The J gene is TRBJ1-6, the V gene TRBV30; 8 bases fit TRBD1. Per germline, CDR1 GTSNPN and CDR2 SVGIG (reference sequence). The CDR3 consists of 14 residues. Trimming at V came to 7 bases and at J to 7 bases, leaving 9 bases not matched to a gene. The CDR3 sequence is CAFARGQENSPLHF. CDR3 bases: TGTGCCTTCGCGAGGGGACAGGAGAATTCACCCCTCCACTTT.

The table lists this clone with many counts. V and J are TRBV11-3 and TRBJ2-1; D call uncertain. V lost 5 bases to trimming and J lost 9 bases, with 14 bases between them. The germline gives CDR1 SGHNT, CDR2 YENEEA. There are 13 residues in the CDR3. Here the CDR3 reads CASSLDPWGEQFF. The CDR3 region has the DNA TGTGCCAGCAGCCTGGACCCCTGGGGTGAGCAGTTCTTC.

The J gene is TRBJ2-7, the V gene TRBV29-1; the D is unclear. Germline-derived CDR1 and CDR2 are SQVTM and ANQGSEA. The CDR3 is 13 amino acids. Trimming stripped 2 bases from V and 6 bases from J, with 14 bases between. CDR3 nucleotides: TGCAGCGTTGAAAGTATAGTGGGCGGCGAGCAGTACTTC. It specifies CSVESIVGGEQYF.

This rearrangement joins TRBV4-3 to TRBJ2-1; possibly TRBD2 for D (6 bases). The CDR3 consists of 13 residues. The V end lost 0 bases, the J end lost 13 bases, and 13 bases lay between the germline ends. Germline V gene data show CDR1 as LGHNA and CDR2 as YSLEER. The CDR3 region is CASSQDSGDSQFF. The DNA for the CDR3 is TGCGCCAGCAGCCAAGATTCGGGGGACTCACAGTTCTTC.

This chain joins TRBV19 and TRBJ1-5; D is undetermined. The germline V gene encodes CDR1 LNHDA and CDR2 SQIVND (reference sequence). The CDR3 runs to 14 residues. Trimming removed 4 bases at V and 3 bases at J, with 10 bases between. CDR3 sequence reads: CASSTGDYNQPQHF. In DNA, the CDR3 is TGTGCCAGTAGTACAGGAGACTACAATCAGCCCCAGCATTTT.

This clone was seen more than once but under ten times. The chain uses TRBV29-1 and TRBJ1-1, with 9 positions matching TRBD1. Germline trimming cut 6 bases from V and 3 bases from J; bases unmatched to any gene: 8. In germline, CDR1 is SQVTM, CDR2 ANQGSEA. CDR3 length: 14 residues. The CDR3 DNA reads TGCAGCGTGAAAGGACAGGGGATTGACACTGAAGCTTTCTTT. Amino acids: CSVKGQGIDTEAFF.

The chain couples TRBV5-6 to TRBJ1-5; D uncertain. CDR1 is SGHDT, CDR2 YYEEEE, per germline. Between the trimmed V and J ends, which lost 0 bases and 3 bases, there was a span of 10 bases. The CDR3 spans 15 residues. The DNA of the CDR3 is TGTGCCAGCAGCTTGGTCGCGCAGGCCAATCAGCCCCAGCATTTT. Protein: CASSLVAQANQPQHF.

The table lists this clone with a count of one. V usage is TRBV5-1 and J usage is TRBJ2-1, with TRBD2 matching over 12 bases. Germline CDR1 SGHRS, CDR2 YFSETQ. The length of the CDR3 is 16 residues. The V segment lost 4 bases and the J segment 7 bases; nucleotides outside the gene matches: 9. CDR3 sequence (DNA): TGCGCCAGCAGCCCCCTACTAGCGGGGGGCGGGAATGAGCAGTTCTTC. Its protein is CASSPLLAGGGNEQFF.

The V and J genes are TRBV30 and TRBJ2-1; no firm D call. V gave up 4 bases and J gave up 6 bases, with 10 bases separating them. This CDR3 contains 12 residues. The V gene's germline CDR1 is GTSNPN and CDR2 SVGIG (reference sequence). CDR3 sequence reads: CAWNIRVNEQFF. The CDR3 DNA follows: TGTGCCTGGAATATTCGAGTCAATGAGCAGTTCTTC.

The V call is TRBV28, the J call TRBJ2-7; a possible D gene is TRBD1 (5 bases). V lost 9 bases to trimming and J lost 3 bases, with 12 bases between them. Germline CDR1 and CDR2: MDHEN and SYDVKM. There are 12 residues in the CDR3. CDR3 residues: CASRGTRYEQYF. The CDR3 coding sequence is TGTGCCAGTAGGGGCACCCGCTACGAGCAGTACTTC.